The 20 T cell receptor beta chains listed next were all sequenced from one sample in a study of T cells after yellow fever vaccination. TCRdb independently ran MiXCR on the 5' RACE reads; one entry per CDR3 protein. The sample carries 50,000 to 75,000 distinct CDR3 sequences, approximately 6.9% recorded once. Source: CD8+ T cells sorted from PBMCs, taken on the day of the first yellow fever vaccination. These receptors were collected from a man aged 18 to 30 who received the YFV17D yellow fever vaccine.

This clonotype was seen repeatedly, ten times or more. This chain connects TRBV5-1 to TRBJ1-2; TRBD1 agrees at 8 bases. This CDR3 has 15 amino acids. CDR1 is SGHRS, CDR2 YFSETQ, per germline. The ends lost 0 bases at V and 8 bases at J; junction bases unmatched: 9. The CDR3 loop reads CASSLEGQGSQGYTF. For the CDR3, the DNA is TGCGCCAGCAGCTTGGAAGGACAGGGATCTCAAGGCTACACCTTC.

The sample holds a few counts of this clonotype. The V and J genes are TRBV5-8 and TRBJ2-1; TRBD1 might be the D (6 bases). With 5 bases removed from V and 0 bases from J, the gap between germline ends came to 18 bases. From germline, CDR1 is SGHTS and CDR2 YDEGEE. The CDR3 loop spans 17 amino acids. DNA for the CDR3: TGTGCCAGCAGGAATCCGACAGGCATGAGCTCCTACAATGAGCAGTTCTTC. Translation gives CASRNPTGMSSYNEQFF.

This clonotype has a handful of counts. The gene calls are TRBV6-2 or TRBV6-3 and TRBJ1-1; no firm D call. The ends were cut back, 4 bases at V and 6 bases at J, with 15 bases in the middle. The V gene's germline CDR1 is MNHEY and CDR2 SVGEGT. The CDR3 consists of 14 residues. This CDR3 is CASSSNGNIAEAFF. CDR3 bases: TGTGCCAGCAGTTCGAACGGGAATATCGCTGAAGCTTTCTTT.

This clonotype was counted ten times or more. This chain uses TRBV7-9 with TRBJ2-7, with TRBD1 matching 11 bases. The ends lost 5 bases at V and 3 bases at J; junction bases unmatched: 6. From germline, CDR1 is SEHNR and CDR2 FQNEAQ (reference sequence). The CDR3 is 15 residues long. Here the CDR3 DNA reads TGTGCCAGCAGCATGGGACAGGGGGAAGTCTACGAGCAGTACTTC. It yields the protein CASSMGQGEVYEQYF.

This clonotype showed up many times. The chain employs TRBV12-3 or TRBV12-4 and TRBJ1-1; D is unresolved. With 1 base removed from V and 7 bases from J, the gap between germline ends came to 10 bases. The CDR3 loop spans 13 amino acids. Written as DNA, the CDR3 is TGTGCCAGCAGTTTAGGGAGCCCCAATGAAGCTTTCTTT. Amino acids: CASSLGSPNEAFF.

This sequence joins TRBV7-2 and TRBJ2-3; D not resolved. The CDR3 sequence is 17 residues long. Trimming shortened V by 2 bases and J by 0 bases, and 15 bases separated the two germline ends. The V gene's germline CDR1 is SGHTA and CDR2 FQGNSA. CDR3 sequence reads: CASSLSVLVSSTDTQYF. CDR3 sequence (DNA): TGTGCCAGCAGCTTATCCGTCCTGGTGTCTAGCACAGATACGCAGTATTTT.

The chain uses TRBV20-1 and TRBJ1-1, with D possibly being TRBD1 (5 bases). The V end was cut by 3 bases, the J end by 6 bases, with 11 bases between. This CDR3 region has 12 residues. Per the germline V gene, CDR1 is DFQATT and CDR2 is SNEGSKA (reference sequence). CDR3 in DNA: TGCAGTGCTAGCGGGACCCGCCCTGAAGCTTTCTTT. The encoded protein is CSASGTRPEAFF.

This clonotype was counted between two and nine times. The chain employs TRBV12-3 or TRBV12-4 and TRBJ1-5, with D maybe TRBD1 (5 bases). There are 16 residues in the CDR3. Trimming took off 4 bases at V and 1 base at J, with 14 bases between the two ends. This chain's CDR3 is CASSSDSPISNQPQHF. CDR3 in DNA: TGTGCCAGCAGTTCAGACAGCCCAATAAGCAATCAGCCCCAGCATTTT.

V usage is TRBV5-1 and J usage is TRBJ1-1, with D uncertain. CDR3 length: 14 amino acids. V dropped 5 bases and J dropped 3 bases, with 14 bases sitting between them. The germline V gene has CDR1 SGHRS and CDR2 YFSETQ. The CDR3 DNA follows: TGCGCCAGCAGTGTGACGGGGAGAGACACTGAAGCTTTCTTT. It is translated as CASSVTGRDTEAFF.

The CDR3 region is CASSSLMYNEKLFF. The CDR3 nucleotides are TGTGCCAGCAGCTCCCTGATGTACAATGAAAAACTGTTTTTT. The gene calls are TRBV7-9 and TRBJ1-4; no clear D gene. The CDR3 extends over 14 amino acids. V was pared by 4 bases and J by 5 bases, with 11 bases between. Germline-derived CDR1 and CDR2 are SEHNR and FQNEAQ (reference sequence). Combining the CDR3 with reference TRBV7-9 and TRBJ1-4 gives the whole variable domain DTGVSQNPRHKITKRGQNVTFRCDPISEHNRLYWYRQTLGQGPEFLTYFQNEAQLEKSRLLSDRFSAERPKGSFSTLEIQRTEQGDSAMYLCASSSLMYNEKLFFGSGTQLSVL.

The gene calls are TRBV19 and TRBJ2-7; no clear D gene. The CDR3 consists of 12 residues. Germline values: CDR1 LNHDA, CDR2 SQIVND (reference sequence). In DNA form, the CDR3 reads TGTGCCAGCTGTACCCCTCTGGGCGTTTGTAAGGTC. This gives the protein CASCTPLGVCKV.

This clonotype was seen at least ten times. V is TRBV5-1 and J is TRBJ2-3; either TRBD1 or TRBD2 may fit D (5 bases each). V was pared by 1 base and J by 3 bases, with 12 bases between. Germline CDR1 and CDR2: SGHRS and YFSETQ. CDR3 length: 15 residues. The DNA for the CDR3 is TGCGCCAGCAGCTTGACCCCGGGACGGACAGATACGCAGTATTTT. Protein sequence: CASSLTPGRTDTQYF.

This sequence joins TRBV5-6 and TRBJ2-7; D uncertain. Trimming left V 2 bases short and J 0 bases short, with 9 bases between. Germline values: CDR1 SGHDT, CDR2 YYEEEE. This CDR3 contains 14 residues. Here the CDR3 reads CASSFGETSYEQYV. Written as DNA, the CDR3 is TGTGCCAGCAGCTTTGGAGAAACCTCCTACGAGCAGTACGTC.

This sequence joins TRBV7-9 and TRBJ2-7; 9 positions match TRBD1. There are 16 residues in the CDR3. Germline V gene lookup returns CDR1 SEHNR and CDR2 FQNEAQ (reference sequence). Trimming took 1 base from V and 4 from J; bases not matched to a gene: 8. The CDR3 bases are TGTGCCAGCAGCTTAGTTATAGTCGGACAGGGGTACGAGCAGTACTTC. Protein: CASSLVIVGQGYEQYF.

This clonotype was seen repeatedly, ten times or more. The CDR3 DNA sequence: TGCGCCAGCAGCCAAGAACCCTTGAGCTCCTACAATGAGCAGTTCTTC. This translates into CASSQEPLSSYNEQFF. This chain links TRBV4-1 with TRBJ2-1; D uncertain. The V gene lost 0 bases and the J gene lost 0 bases, with 9 bases spanning the gap. The CDR3 is 16 residues long. The germline gives CDR1 MGHRA, CDR2 YSYEKL.

The rearrangement links TRBV19 to TRBJ2-7, with D tentatively TRBD1 (5 bases). Germline V CDR1 and CDR2: LNHDA, SQIVND (reference sequence). The CDR3 contains 17 residues. The V end was cut by 5 bases, the J end by 2 bases, with 22 bases between. CDR3 amino acids: CASSGAAALHPPYEQYF. CDR3 DNA sequence: TGTGCCAGTAGTGGGGCAGCTGCCCTCCATCCACCCTACGAGCAGTACTTC.

There are many counts of this clonotype. The chain joins TRBV5-4 to TRBJ2-2, with 8 bases matching TRBD1. V gave up 3 bases and J gave up 1 base; unmatched junction bases: 2. This CDR3 is 15 amino acids long. Germline-derived CDR1 and CDR2 are SGHNT and YYREEE (reference sequence). CDR3 loop: CASSSGTGNTGELFF. The CDR3 DNA follows: TGTGCCAGCAGCTCAGGGACAGGGAACACCGGGGAGCTGTTTTTT.

The CDR3 is CASSYIVQGGNTEAFF. The CDR3 DNA is TGTGCCAGCAGTTACATCGTGCAGGGAGGGAACACTGAAGCTTTCTTT. The chain has TRBV6-7 and TRBJ1-1, with a possible D match to TRBD1 (5 bases). TRBV6-7 is annotated as an ORF whose role is uncertain. V gave up 2 bases and J gave up 1 base, with 14 bases separating them. The CDR3 has 16 amino acids.

This clonotype was detected ten times or more. This chain joins TRBV12-5 and TRBJ2-7; 10 nucleotides match TRBD1. This CDR3 contains 14 residues. Per the germline V gene, CDR1 is LGHNT and CDR2 is FRNRAP. V trimming: 5 bases; J trimming: 6 bases; junction bases outside the gene matches: 7. CDR3 region: CASGPGTGVVEQYF. As DNA, the CDR3 is TGTGCTAGTGGTCCCGGGACAGGGGTAGTCGAGCAGTACTTC.

This clonotype was seen a handful of times. The chain has TRBV4-3 and TRBJ1-3, with 8 bases that match TRBD1. The CDR3 loop spans 17 amino acids. Germline values: CDR1 LGHNA, CDR2 YSLEER. The J segment lost 4 bases and the V segment lost 3 bases, leaving 11 bases of the junction unmatched. CDR3 nucleotide sequence: TGCGCCAGCAGCCAGGAGGACAGGGCAGGTGGCGGAAACACCATATATTTT. It is translated as CASSQEDRAGGGNTIYF.